The source of this TCR beta chain is a study of blood T cell repertoires in COVID-19. As for the study in general: COVID-19 samples collected from the United States, Italy and Spain covered acute and convalescent phases. PBMCs, B-cell-depleted T cells, or T cells provided the cDNA or gDNA that made up the material.

Trimming pared 8 bases from V and 8 bases from J, leaving 21 bases between. The germline V gene has CDR1 SQVTM and CDR2 ANQGSEA. The CDR3 runs to 13 residues. In the original analysis: The authors estimated nucleated cell counts from reference gene primer amplification. The assay was immunoSEQ multiplex PCR, and TCRdb's table has in-frame clones only and misses some. Clonal size and the V and J genes are those of that table, whereas D and trimming came from the DNA. The sample has fewer than 250,000 clones, 83% seen once; the top ten hold around 2.5%. This rearrangement joins TRBV29-1 to TRBJ2-5; maybe TRBD2 (5 bases). Sequences were obtained from peripheral blood. This receptor was taken from a woman between 40 and 55 years old with active or convalescent COVID-19. The CDR3 loop is CSTGSGSLSTQYF. DNA for the CDR3: TGCAGCACCGGATCGGGGTCCCTATCCACCCAGTACTTC.